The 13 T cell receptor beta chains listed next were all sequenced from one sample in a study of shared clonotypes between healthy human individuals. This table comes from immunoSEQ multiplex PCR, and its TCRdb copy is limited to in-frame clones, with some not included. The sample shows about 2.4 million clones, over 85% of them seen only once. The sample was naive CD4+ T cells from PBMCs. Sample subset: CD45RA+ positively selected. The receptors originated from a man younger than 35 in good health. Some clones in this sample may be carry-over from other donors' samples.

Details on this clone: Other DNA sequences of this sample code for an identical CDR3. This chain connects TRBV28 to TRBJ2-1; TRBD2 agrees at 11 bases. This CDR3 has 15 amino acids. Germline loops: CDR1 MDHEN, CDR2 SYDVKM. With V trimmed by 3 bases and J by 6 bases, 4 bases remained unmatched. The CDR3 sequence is CASSFLLAGGNEQFF. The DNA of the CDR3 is TGTGCCAGCAGTTTTCTTCTAGCGGGAGGCAATGAGCAGTTCTTC.

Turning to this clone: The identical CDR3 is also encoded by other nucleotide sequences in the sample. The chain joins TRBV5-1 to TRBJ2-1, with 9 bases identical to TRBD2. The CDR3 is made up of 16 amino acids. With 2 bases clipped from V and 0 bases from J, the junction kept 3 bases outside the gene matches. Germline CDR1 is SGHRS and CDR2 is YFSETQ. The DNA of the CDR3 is TGCGCCAGCAGCTTCTTAGCGGGGGTCTCCTACAATGAGCAGTTCTTC. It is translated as CASSFLAGVSYNEQFF.

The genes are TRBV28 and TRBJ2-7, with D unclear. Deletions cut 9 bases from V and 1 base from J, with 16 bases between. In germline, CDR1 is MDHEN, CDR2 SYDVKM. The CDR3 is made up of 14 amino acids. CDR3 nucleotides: TGTGCCAGTGTAACCTCGATAGCTTCCTACGAGCAGTACTTC. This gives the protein CASVTSIASYEQYF.

CDR3 residues: CASSPQINTEAFF. CDR3 nucleotides: TGTGCCAGCAGCCCCCAGATTAACACTGAAGCTTTCTTT. The chain employs TRBV7-3 and TRBJ1-1, with D unresolved. The CDR3 spans 13 residues. Trimming pared 5 bases from V and 2 bases from J, leaving 9 bases between. The germline V gene has CDR1 SGHTA and CDR2 FQGTGA.

The CDR3 protein is CASSPLEAGNTIYF. DNA of the CDR3: TGTGCCAGCTCACCGCTTGAGGCTGGAAACACCATATATTTT. J is TRBJ1-3 and V is TRBV18; no firm D call. The CDR3 covers 14 residues. Per germline, CDR1 KGHSH and CDR2 LQKENI. Trimming stripped 3 bases from V and 2 bases from J, with 8 bases between. The variable domain in full, completed from reference TRBV18 and TRBJ1-3, reads NAGVMQNPRHLVRRRGQEARLRCSPMKGHSHVYWYRQLPEEGLKFMVYLQKENIIDESGMPKERFSAEFPKEGPSILRIQQVVRGDSAAYFCASSPLEAGNTIYFGEGSWLTVV.

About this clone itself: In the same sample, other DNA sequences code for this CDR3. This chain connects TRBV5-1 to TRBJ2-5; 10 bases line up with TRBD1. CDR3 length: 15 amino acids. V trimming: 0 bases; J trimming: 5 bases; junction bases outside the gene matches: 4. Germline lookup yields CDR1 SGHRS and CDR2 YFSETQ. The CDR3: CASSLVGTGEETQYF. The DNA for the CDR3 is TGCGCCAGCAGCTTGGTAGGGACAGGGGAGGAGACCCAGTACTTC.

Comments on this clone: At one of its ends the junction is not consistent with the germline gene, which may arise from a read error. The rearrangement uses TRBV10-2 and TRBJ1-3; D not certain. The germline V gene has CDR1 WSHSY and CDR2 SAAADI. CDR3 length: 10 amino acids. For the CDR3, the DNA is TGCGCCCCTCCCAGAAACATCATATATTTT. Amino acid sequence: CAPPRNIIYF.

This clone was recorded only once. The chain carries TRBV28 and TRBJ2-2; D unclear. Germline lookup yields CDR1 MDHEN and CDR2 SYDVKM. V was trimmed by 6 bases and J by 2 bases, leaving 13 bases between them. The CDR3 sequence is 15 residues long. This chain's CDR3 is CASRAPTANTGELFF. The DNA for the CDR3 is TGTGCCAGCAGGGCCCCGACTGCTAACACCGGGGAGCTGTTTTTT.

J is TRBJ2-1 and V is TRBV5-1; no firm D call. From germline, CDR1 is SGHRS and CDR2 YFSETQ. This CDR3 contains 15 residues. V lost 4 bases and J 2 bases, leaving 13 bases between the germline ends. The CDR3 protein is CASSPSSATYNEQFF. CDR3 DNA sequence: TGCGCCAGCAGCCCAAGCAGCGCGACCTACAATGAGCAGTTCTTC.

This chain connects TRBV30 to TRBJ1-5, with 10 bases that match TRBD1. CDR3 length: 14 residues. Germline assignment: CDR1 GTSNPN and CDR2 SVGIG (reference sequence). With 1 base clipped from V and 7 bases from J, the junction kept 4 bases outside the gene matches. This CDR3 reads CAWSADRGGQPQHF. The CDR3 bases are TGTGCCTGGAGTGCGGACAGGGGGGGACAGCCCCAGCATTTT.

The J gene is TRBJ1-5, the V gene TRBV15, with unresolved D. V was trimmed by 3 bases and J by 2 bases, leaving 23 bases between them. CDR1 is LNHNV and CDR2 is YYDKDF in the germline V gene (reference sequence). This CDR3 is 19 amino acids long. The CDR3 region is CATSRDRAQYSAGNQPQHF. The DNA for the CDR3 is TGTGCCACCAGCAGGGACCGGGCTCAATATTCAGCCGGCAATCAGCCCCAGCATTTT.

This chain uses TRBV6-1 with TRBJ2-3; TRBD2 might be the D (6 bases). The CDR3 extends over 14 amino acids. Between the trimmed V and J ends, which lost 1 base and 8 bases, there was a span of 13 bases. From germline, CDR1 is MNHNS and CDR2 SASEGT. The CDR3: CASSEVGGVRTQYF. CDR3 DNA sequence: TGTGCCAGCAGTGAAGTTGGAGGGGTCCGTACGCAGTATTTT.

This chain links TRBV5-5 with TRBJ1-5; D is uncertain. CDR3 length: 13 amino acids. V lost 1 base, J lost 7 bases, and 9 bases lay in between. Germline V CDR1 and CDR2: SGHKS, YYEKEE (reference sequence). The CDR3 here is CASSLLSEQPQHF. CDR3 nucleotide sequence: TGTGCCAGCAGCTTGCTCTCGGAGCAGCCCCAGCATTTT.